This T cell receptor (beta chain) was documented in a study of blood T cells in healthy people across ages. Points from the study as a whole: A strong correlation was found between TCR beta diversity and the percentage of naive T cells. It was the long-lived donors that had more naive CD4+ cells and higher diversity than aged donors.

Trimming stripped 2 bases from V and 4 bases from J, with 18 bases between. Germline V gene sequence: CDR1 DFQATT, CDR2 SNEGSKA (reference sequence). The CDR3 is 16 residues long. A remark on this clonotype: No antigen is known for it.

Alongside a J-beta primer mix, a sample-barcoded 5' primer served in a second PCR lasting about 7 to 11 cycles. With 12 random nucleotides, a template-switch adaptor tagged each individual cDNA molecule. TCRdb redid the calling of the 5' RACE reads with MiXCR, one entry per CDR3 protein. The sample has 850,000 to 1,300,000 distinct CDR3 sequences, under 45% seen once. Peripheral blood from each donor was collected in a volume of about 10 milliliters. This receptor was identified in a woman aged 60 to 75 in good health. Material: blood. The chain is built from TRBV20-1 and TRBJ2-1, with a weak D call TRBD2 (7 bases). CDR3 DNA: TGCAGTGCTAGACCGTGGGGGGGCGTTAGGTACAATGAGCAGTTCTTC. The encoded protein is CSARPWGGVRYNEQFF.